This is a list of T cell receptor beta chains from one sample in a study of brain metastases from non-small cell lung cancer. Here immunoSEQ multiplex PCR was the method, and the copy in TCRdb shows in-frame clones only, minus some. The sample contains 950 to 1,500 clones, 85% of which appear only once. The sample consisted of tissue from a brain metastasis. These receptors all come from a donor at least 40 years old with non-small cell lung cancer. The CDR3 runs from the conserved cysteine through the conserved F or W. The D gene is left open where the match is weak. Size is omitted from some rows. Given values are once, few, many or a class for expanded clones.

>TRBJ2-7|-|TRBV5-1|-
CASSLVGGSYEQYF
TGCGCCAGCAGCTTGGTGGGCGGATCCTACGAGCAGTACTTC
>TRBJ2-3|-|TRBV7-6|-
CASSLRETDTQYF
TGTGCCAGCAGCCTACGGGAGACAGATACGCAGTATTTT
>TRBJ2-5|-|TRBV2|TRBD2
CASRAPLDGGRARETQYF
TGTGCCAGCCGAGCCCCCCTCGACGGCGGGAGGGCCAGGGAGACCCAGTACTTC
>TRBJ2-7|few|TRBV19|TRBD1
CASSSGTGGLKGSLF
TGTGCCAGTAGTTCCGGGACAGGGGGACTCAAGGGCTCACTCTTC
>TRBJ2-5|-|TRBV6-5|TRBD1
CASGDRGREETQYF
TGTGCCAGTGGGGACAGGGGGCGCGAGGAGACCCAGTACTTC
>TRBJ2-3|-|TRBV18|-
CASSLTVGGDMQYF
TGTGCCAGCTCACTTACAGTAGGGGGGGATATGCAGTATTTT
>TRBJ2-7|-|TRBV5-1|-
CASSLEVESPPYF
TGCGCCAGCAGCTTGGAAGTTGAGTCCCCGCCGTACTTC
>TRBJ2-2|once|TRBV7-3|TRBD1
CASSSGTGEVGELFF
TGTGCCAGCAGCAGTGGGACAGGGGAGGTCGGGGAGCTGTTTTTT
>TRBJ2-6|-|TRBV29-1|-
CSVQVVLAYQSRANVLTF
TGCAGCGTTCAGGTCGTACTAGCATACCAAAGTCGGGCCAACGTCCTGACTTTC
>TRBJ2-5|-|TRBV12-5|-
CASGLVWDLKTQYF
TGTGCTAGTGGTTTGGTTTGGGACTTAAAGACCCAGTACTTC
>TRBJ2-4|-|TRBV12-5|-
CASGFGQQNIQYF
TGTGCTAGTGGTTTTGGACAGCAAAACATTCAGTACTTC
>TRBJ1-3|once|TRBV15|-
CATSREIYGNTIYF
TGTGCCACCAGCAGAGAAATTTACGGAAACACCATATATTTT
>TRBJ2-3|-|TRBV7-9|-
CASSSLRAYTDTQYF
TGTGCCAGCAGCTCCCTTAGGGCTTACACAGATACGCAGTATTTT
>TRBJ2-7|few|TRBV14|-
CASSQAYEQYF
TGTGCCAGCAGCCAGGCTTACGAGCAGTACTTC
>TRBJ2-3|-|TRBV19|-
CASSIGSLFLGLSTDTQYF
TGTGCCAGTAGTATAGGGTCCCTATTCCTAGGTTTGAGCACAGATACGCAGTATTTT
>TRBJ2-5|-|TRBV18|TRBD1
CASTSGQGQETQYF
TGTGCCAGCACCTCGGGACAGGGACAAGAGACCCAGTACTTC
>TRBJ2-1|-|TRBV5-5|-
CASSPGVSSYNEQFF
TGTGCCAGCAGCCCCGGGGTCAGCTCCTACAATGAGCAGTTCTTC
>TRBJ2-2|-|TRBV30|TRBD2
CAWRKNGLADTGELFF
TGTGCCTGGAGAAAAAATGGACTAGCGGACACCGGGGAGCTGTTTTTT
>TRBJ2-1|-|TRBV18|-
CASSPPIKTVYNEQFF
TGTGCCAGCTCACCACCGATTAAGACAGTTTACAATGAGCAGTTCTTC
>TRBJ2-7|-|TRBV25-1|-
CASSRSSYEQYF
TGTGCCAGCAGTCGGAGCTCCTACGAGCAGTACTTC
>TRBJ1-1|-|TRBV2|-
CASKQGDIEAFF
TGTGCCAGCAAACAGGGAGACATTGAAGCTTTCTTT
>TRBJ1-4|-|TRBV7-9|TRBD1
CTSSSGQGGEKLFF
TGTACCAGCAGCTCCGGACAGGGAGGCGAAAAACTGTTTTTT
>TRBJ1-1|-|TRBV4-1|-
CASSYFLGQAFF
TGCGCCAGCAGCTACTTCTTAGGGCAAGCTTTCTTT
>TRBJ2-1|few|TRBV7-6|-
CASSLANRAYNEQFF
TGTGCCAGCAGCTTAGCGAACAGGGCCTACAATGAGCAGTTCTTC
>TRBJ1-1|-|TRBV2|-
CASSELAEGYTEAFF
TGTGCCAGCAGTGAACTGGCAGAAGGTTACACTGAAGCTTTCTTT
>TRBJ2-7|-|TRBV11-3|-
CASSLDDLSEQYF
TGTGCCAGCAGCTTAGATGACCTCTCCGAGCAGTACTTC
>TRBJ1-4|-|TRBV7-4|-
CASSLVQLDDLDATNEKLFF
TGTGCCAGCAGCTTAGTACAGTTAGATGACCTAGATGCAACTAATGAAAAACTGTTTTTT
>TRBJ2-3|-|TRBV2|-
CASSEAGRYRPDTQYF
TGTGCCAGCAGTGAAGCGGGCAGGTATCGTCCAGATACGCAGTATTTT
>TRBJ2-7|once|TRBV24-1|-
CATGDRDYERQYF
TGTGCCACCGGCGACAGAGACTACGAGCGGCAGTACTTC
>TRBJ1-1|-|TRBV7-6|-
CASSLGGSEAFF
TGTGCCAGCAGCTTAGGCGGATCTGAAGCTTTCTTT
>TRBJ2-3|few|TRBV2|-
CASHLAGSSTDTQYF
TGTGCCAGCCACCTAGCAGGGTCTAGCACAGATACGCAGTATTTT
>TRBJ1-1|-|TRBV5-1|TRBD1
CASSIRQGRTEAFF
TGCGCCAGCAGCATACGACAGGGACGGACTGAAGCTTTCTTT
>TRBJ2-7|-|TRBV7-9|-
CASSLTVGLARYEQYF
TGTGCCAGCAGCTTAACGGTAGGGCTAGCAAGGTACGAGCAGTACTTC
>TRBJ2-3|-|TRBV19|TRBD2
CASSTRLADTQYF
TGTGCCAGTAGTACTCGACTAGCGGATACGCAATATTTT
>TRBJ2-4|-|TRBV7-8|-
CASSLGGEAGRFQYF
TGTGCCAGCAGCTTAGGTGGGGAGGCGGGGAGGTTTCAGTACTTC
>TRBJ1-1|-|TRBV6-1|-
CASSERAGSAFF
TGTGCCAGCAGTGAAAGGGCAGGCTCGGCTTTCTTT
>TRBJ1-1|-|TRBV7-3|TRBD1
CASSLDRGVTEAFF
TGTGCCAGCAGCTTAGACAGGGGAGTCACTGAAGCTTTCTTT
>TRBJ2-7|-|TRBV4-2|-
CASSQEYGAYEQYF
TGTGCCAGCAGCCAAGAATACGGGGCGTACGAGCAGTACTTC